Listed below are T cell receptor beta chains from one sample, sequenced in a study of PD-1 blockade in classical Hodgkin lymphoma. The table came from immunoSEQ multiplex PCR; TCRdb's copy has only in-frame clones and leaves some out. The sample includes 23,000 or so clones, 60% to 80% of them seen just once. Sequenced material: peripheral blood mononuclear cells (PBMCs), taken at baseline. Receptor source: a human donor with classical Hodgkin lymphoma. Each CDR3 is given with its conserved first and last residue. Fields, in order: D gene, V gene, clone size, J gene, CDR3 protein, CDR3 DNA. A D gene is named only where the DNA matches it firmly. Rows give clone size only sometimes, using once, few, many, or a class for an expanded clone.

d_call: TRBD2
v_call: TRBV4-3
clone_size: NA
j_call: TRBJ2-7
cdr3_aa: CASSGGGQQYF
cdr3_nt: TGCGCCAGCAGTGGGGGGGGACAGCAGTACTTC

d_call: NA
v_call: TRBV19
clone_size: NA
j_call: TRBJ1-2
cdr3_aa: CASSRDGNYGYTF
cdr3_nt: TGTGCCAGTAGTAGAGACGGGAACTATGGCTACACCTTC

d_call: NA
v_call: TRBV4-3
clone_size: NA
j_call: TRBJ2-3
cdr3_aa: CASSQAPLGDTQYF
cdr3_nt: TGCGCCAGCAGCCAAGCTCCTCTCGGGGATACGCAGTATTTT

d_call: NA
v_call: TRBV18
clone_size: NA
j_call: TRBJ1-5
cdr3_aa: CASSNSNQPQHF
cdr3_nt: TGTGCCAGCTCAAATAGCAATCAGCCCCAGCATTTT

d_call: NA
v_call: TRBV2
clone_size: NA
j_call: TRBJ1-6
cdr3_aa: CASSPPRLQSSYNSPLHF
cdr3_nt: TGTGCCAGCAGCCCCCCGAGGCTCCAGAGCTCCTATAATTCACCCCTCCACTTT

d_call: NA
v_call: TRBV13
clone_size: NA
j_call: TRBJ1-3
cdr3_aa: CASSSQGVFGNTIYF
cdr3_nt: TGTGCCAGCAGCTCCCAAGGGGTTTTCGGAAACACCATATATTTT

d_call: NA
v_call: TRBV6-1
clone_size: once
j_call: TRBJ2-3
cdr3_aa: CASRRIVASTDTQYF
cdr3_nt: TGTGCCAGCAGGCGGATTGTAGCTAGCACAGATACGCAGTATTTT

d_call: NA
v_call: TRBV4-2
clone_size: NA
j_call: TRBJ1-4
cdr3_aa: CASSQGQGINEKLFF
cdr3_nt: TGTGCCAGCAGCCAAGGCCAGGGCATAAACGAAAAACTGTTTTTT

d_call: NA
v_call: TRBV18
clone_size: NA
j_call: TRBJ1-1
cdr3_aa: CASSPQGYTEAFF
cdr3_nt: TGTGCCAGCTCACCACAGGGATACACTGAAGCTTTCTTT

d_call: NA
v_call: TRBV10-2
clone_size: medium-sized
j_call: TRBJ2-3
cdr3_aa: CASSGSSTDTQYF
cdr3_nt: TGCGCCAGCAGTGGTAGCAGCACAGATACGCAGTATTTT

d_call: NA
v_call: TRBV28
clone_size: NA
j_call: TRBJ2-7
cdr3_aa: CASVRQVGPYEQYF
cdr3_nt: TGTGCCAGTGTCCGACAGGTGGGTCCCTACGAGCAGTACTTC

d_call: TRBD1
v_call: TRBV2
clone_size: NA
j_call: TRBJ2-5
cdr3_aa: CASSSDRAQETQYF
cdr3_nt: TGTGCCAGCAGTTCGGACAGGGCGCAAGAGACCCAGTACTTC

d_call: TRBD2
v_call: TRBV4-2
clone_size: NA
j_call: TRBJ2-2
cdr3_aa: CASSQGSGLAGARNTGELFF
cdr3_nt: TGTGCCAGCAGCCAAGGTTCGGGACTAGCGGGGGCTCGGAACACCGGGGAGCTGTTTTTT

d_call: TRBD2
v_call: TRBV27
clone_size: NA
j_call: TRBJ2-1
cdr3_aa: CASSLLLAGLSYNEQFF
cdr3_nt: TGTGCCAGCAGTTTATTACTAGCGGGATTGTCCTACAATGAGCAGTTCTTC

d_call: TRBD1
v_call: TRBV15
clone_size: once
j_call: TRBJ2-2
cdr3_aa: CATSRDTGGRTGELFF
cdr3_nt: TGTGCCACCAGCAGAGATACAGGGGGCCGGACCGGGGAGCTGTTTTTT

d_call: TRBD2
v_call: TRBV29-1
clone_size: NA
j_call: TRBJ2-7
cdr3_aa: CSVLYERGYEQYF
cdr3_nt: TGCAGCGTTCTGTACGAGCGGGGCTACGAGCAGTACTTC

d_call: NA
v_call: TRBV7-3
clone_size: NA
j_call: TRBJ2-3
cdr3_aa: CASSPRATTDTQYF
cdr3_nt: TGTGCCAGCAGCCCAAGGGCTACCACAGATACGCAGTATTTT

d_call: TRBD1
v_call: TRBV10-3
clone_size: once
j_call: TRBJ2-7
cdr3_aa: CAIRKDRETYEQYF
cdr3_nt: TGTGCCATCAGAAAGGACAGGGAAACCTACGAGCAGTACTTC

d_call: TRBD1
v_call: TRBV28
clone_size: NA
j_call: TRBJ2-7
cdr3_aa: CASSKGQGARHEQYF
cdr3_nt: TGTGCCAGCAGTAAAGGACAGGGGGCGCGACACGAGCAGTACTTC

d_call: NA
v_call: TRBV18
clone_size: NA
j_call: TRBJ1-5
cdr3_aa: CASSLTRVESNQPQHF
cdr3_nt: TGTGCCAGCTCTCTCACGAGAGTGGAAAGCAATCAGCCCCAGCATTTT

d_call: TRBD2
v_call: TRBV4-2
clone_size: medium-sized
j_call: TRBJ2-2
cdr3_aa: CASSQDDSGGPNTGELFF
cdr3_nt: TGTGCCAGCAGCCAAGATGATAGCGGGGGCCCCAACACCGGGGAGCTGTTTTTT

d_call: NA
v_call: TRBV6-4
clone_size: NA
j_call: TRBJ1-1
cdr3_aa: CASRESRDAEAFF
cdr3_nt: TGTGCCAGCAGGGAGAGCAGGGACGCTGAAGCTTTCTTT

d_call: NA
v_call: TRBV5-1
clone_size: NA
j_call: TRBJ1-1
cdr3_aa: CASSMNPGMGKDPAFF
cdr3_nt: TGCGCCAGCTCCATGAACCCCGGGATGGGGAAGGACCCGGCTTTCTTT

d_call: NA
v_call: TRBV2
clone_size: once
j_call: TRBJ2-7
cdr3_aa: CASSEAGRRLSEQYF
cdr3_nt: TGTGCCAGCAGTGAAGCGGGACGACGACTTTCCGAGCAGTACTTC

d_call: NA
v_call: TRBV19
clone_size: NA
j_call: TRBJ1-5
cdr3_aa: CASSIVQGNSNQPQHF
cdr3_nt: TGTGCCAGTAGTATTGTCCAGGGCAATAGCAATCAGCCCCAGCATTTT

d_call: TRBD1
v_call: TRBV19
clone_size: NA
j_call: TRBJ2-5
cdr3_aa: CASSDRGRETQYF
cdr3_nt: TGTGCCAGTAGCGACAGGGGACGGGAGACCCAGTACTTC

d_call: TRBD1
v_call: TRBV19
clone_size: NA
j_call: TRBJ1-5
cdr3_aa: CASSPRDRGLSQPQHF
cdr3_nt: TGTGCCAGTAGTCCTCGGGACAGGGGATTGTCTCAGCCCCAGCATTTT

d_call: NA
v_call: TRBV2
clone_size: NA
j_call: TRBJ1-1
cdr3_aa: CASSESGSTEAFF
cdr3_nt: TGTGCCAGCAGTGAGTCAGGGTCCACTGAAGCTTTCTTT

d_call: TRBD1
v_call: TRBV6-5
clone_size: NA
j_call: TRBJ1-2
cdr3_aa: CASSTGQDYGYTF
cdr3_nt: TGTGCCAGCAGTACCGGACAGGACTATGGCTACACCTTC

d_call: NA
v_call: TRBV28
clone_size: NA
j_call: TRBJ1-5
cdr3_aa: CASRIWPQPQHF
cdr3_nt: TGTGCCAGCAGGATATGGCCCCAGCCCCAGCATTTT

d_call: NA
v_call: TRBV18
clone_size: NA
j_call: TRBJ1-2
cdr3_aa: CASSHTSDGYTF
cdr3_nt: TGTGCCAGCTCACACACGAGCGATGGCTACACCTTC

d_call: NA
v_call: TRBV7-2
clone_size: NA
j_call: TRBJ2-4
cdr3_aa: CASSLAEGRNIQYF
cdr3_nt: TGTGCCAGCAGCTTAGCGGAGGGGAGGAACATTCAGTACTTC